The rows below give T cell receptor beta chains drawn from one sample of a study of blood T cell repertoires in COVID-19. Sequenced by immunoSEQ multiplex PCR; TCRdb stores in-frame clones only, minus some. The sample includes about 88,000 clones, about nine tenths of them seen just once. Material: peripheral blood. All receptors come from a male donor with acute or convalescent COVID-19. The CDR3 runs from the conserved cysteine through the conserved F or W. D genes are given only for firm matches. A clone size is listed for some rows: how often the clone was seen (once, few, many), or a class if it is expanded.

TRBJ2-1	TRBD2	TRBV11-3	-	TGTGCCAGCAGCATAGGGACTAGCGGCTCCTACAATGAGCAGTTCTTC	CASSIGTSGSYNEQFF
TRBJ2-3	TRBD2	TRBV2	once	TGTGCCAGCAGTGCACTAGCGGGGGGGCAAGATACGCAGTATTTT	CASSALAGGQDTQYF
TRBJ2-7	TRBD2	TRBV5-1	-	TGCGCCAGCAGCTTGACTCTCGGGGGGATAACCTACGAGCAGTACTTC	CASSLTLGGITYEQYF
TRBJ2-5	-	TRBV5-1	-	TGCGCCACCCGCAGGACACTCCAAGAGACCCAGTACTTC	CATRRTLQETQYF
TRBJ1-4	TRBD1	TRBV28	-	TGTGCCAGCAATCAGGGGGGACAGGGGGAAGAAAAACTGTTTTTT	CASNQGGQGEEKLFF
TRBJ1-1	-	TRBV3-1/TRBV3-2	-	TGTGCCAGCAGCCAAGCTTCAGGTGTTGAAGCTTTCTTT	CASSQASGVEAFF
TRBJ2-3	-	TRBV19	-	TGTGCCAGTAGTATTAGCGGCACAGATACGCAGTATTTT	CASSISGTDTQYF
TRBJ1-6	-	TRBV3-1/TRBV3-2	-	TGTGCCAGCAGGCGGGACTCCACCCTCCACTTT	CASRRDSTLHF
TRBJ2-5	-	TRBV5-8	-	TGTGCCAGCAGGATACAGGGTGTGGAGACCCAGTACTTC	CASRIQGVETQYF
TRBJ1-5	-	TRBV7-8	-	TGTGCCAGCAGCTTAGGAGAGGCGGGATTTCCCCAGCATTTT	CASSLGEAGFPQHF
TRBJ2-1	TRBD2	TRBV9	-	TGTGCCAGCAGCGTAGCTTTGAACGAGCGGGGGGACAATGAGCAGTTCTTC	CASSVALNERGDNEQFF
TRBJ1-1	-	TRBV12-3/TRBV12-4	-	TGTGCCAGCAATAGGGGGACCACTGAAGCTTTCTTT	CASNRGTTEAFF
TRBJ2-3	TRBD1	TRBV12-3/TRBV12-4	-	TGTGCCAGCAGTATGGGACAGGCAGATACGCAGTATTTT	CASSMGQADTQYF
TRBJ2-7	TRBD2	TRBV4-1	once	TGCGCCAGCAGCCAAGTCTTTACCAGCGGGGGTCTCTACGAGCAGTACTTC	CASSQVFTSGGLYEQYF
TRBJ1-4	TRBD1	TRBV4-2	-	TGTGCCAGCAGCCCGCCACAGGGGGCGAGTGAAAAACTGTTTTTT	CASSPPQGASEKLFF
TRBJ1-1	TRBD1	TRBV18	-	TGTGCCAGCTCACCTACTCGTACAGGGGTAGTGGGCACTGAAGCTTTCTTT	CASSPTRTGVVGTEAFF
TRBJ2-5	-	TRBV10-3	-	TGTGCCATCGCCTACTCCTACCAAGAGACCCAGTACTTC	CAIAYSYQETQYF
TRBJ2-1	TRBD1	TRBV7-9	-	TGTGCCAGCAGCGGGGGACAGGGCGACAATGAGCAGTTCTTC	CASSGGQGDNEQFF
TRBJ1-5	TRBD1	TRBV5-1	few	TGCGCCAGCAGCCGGCAAGTTCAGACAGGGAGAAGGAAGGGGGGTCAGCCCCAGCATTTT	CASSRQVQTGRRKGGQPQHF
TRBJ2-1	TRBD1	TRBV15	-	TGTGCCACCAGCGGTGGGGAAAACAGGGGTTGGAATGAGCAGTTCTTC	CATSGGENRGWNEQFF
TRBJ1-2	-	TRBV7-9	-	TGTGCCAGCAGCACCCCCGAGTTAGCTAACTATGGCTACACCTTC	CASSTPELANYGYTF
TRBJ1-3	-	TRBV7-2	once	TGTGCCAGCAGCTCAGGGACTGGAAACACCATATATTTT	CASSSGTGNTIYF
TRBJ2-7	-	TRBV27	once	TGTGCCAGCAGTTTATGGCGGGGCAGGGTTGGCAGGTACTTC	CASSLWRGRVGRYF
TRBJ1-2	-	TRBV6-1	-	TGTGCCAGTTATCAGGGGACGAACTATGGCTACACCTTC	CASYQGTNYGYTF
TRBJ2-7	TRBD1	TRBV29-1	-	TGCAGCGTTGAGGCCCAGGGGGTCTACGAGCAGTACTTC	CSVEAQGVYEQYF
TRBJ1-1	TRBD1	TRBV24-1	-	TGTGCCACCAGTGAGACCGGGACAGGAGGAAAAGCTTTCTTT	CATSETGTGGKAFF
TRBJ2-2	TRBD1	TRBV30	-	TGTGCCTGGAGTGAAGGACAGGGTTACACCGGGGAGCTGTTTTTT	CAWSEGQGYTGELFF
TRBJ1-1	-	TRBV7-2	-	TGTGCCAGCAGCTTAGAATCCGGTGAAGCTTTCTTT	CASSLESGEAFF
TRBJ1-1	TRBD1	TRBV27	-	TGTGCCACTACGGACAGGGGCGAAGCTTTCTTT	CATTDRGEAFF
TRBJ2-1	-	TRBV15	-	TGTGCCACCAGCAGACTCGAACAGGGCCGCAATGAGCAGTTCTTC	CATSRLEQGRNEQFF
TRBJ2-3	TRBD1	TRBV11-1	-	TGTGCCAGCAGCCAAGCCGGACAGGGGATCACAGATACGCAGTATTTT	CASSQAGQGITDTQYF
TRBJ2-7	-	TRBV28	-	TGTGCCAGCAGTTTACCGTCTGCGGTGCAGTACTTC	CASSLPSAVQYF
TRBJ2-5	TRBD1	TRBV6-6	-	TGTGCCAGCAGTTCCTCGGACAGGTTGTCGGAGACCCAGTACTTC	CASSSSDRLSETQYF
TRBJ1-2	TRBD1	TRBV6-5	-	TGTGCCAGCAGTTACCAGGGGGTTGGCTATGGCTACACCTTC	CASSYQGVGYGYTF
TRBJ2-7	-	TRBV21-1	-	TGTGCCAGCAGCTTACAGGGGGCGCCGGTCTACGAGCAGTACTTC	CASSLQGAPVYEQYF
TRBJ2-4	-	TRBV4-2	once	TGTGCCAGCAGCCAGGGGGCGGCCAAAAACATTCAGTACTTC	CASSQGAAKNIQYF
TRBJ1-1	-	TRBV18	-	TGTGCCAGCTCACCCAGGGAGGGCAGCGACACTGAAGCTTTCTTT	CASSPREGSDTEAFF
TRBJ2-2	TRBD1	TRBV2	-	TGTGCCAGCAGTCTCGGACAGGGGTTGATGGCCGGGGAGCTGTTTTTT	CASSLGQGLMAGELFF
TRBJ1-5	TRBD1	TRBV3-1/TRBV3-2	-	TGTGCCAGCAGCCGGCAGGGGGATCAGCCCCAGCATTTT	CASSRQGDQPQHF
TRBJ1-1	-	TRBV19	-	TGTGCCAGTACCCCGGGAAGAAAGAACACTGAAGCTTTCTTT	CASTPGRKNTEAFF
TRBJ1-2	-	TRBV6-5	-	TGTGCCAGCAGAGAGGACAGCGCTTCCTCCTATGGCTACACCTTC	CASREDSASSYGYTF
TRBJ2-7	-	TRBV19	-	TGTGCCAGTAGTCCAAGCGACTACTACGAGCAGTACTTC	CASSPSDYYEQYF
TRBJ2-3	-	TRBV6-8	-	TGTGCCAGCAACCCCCCGGGACTTTACACAGATACGCAGTATTTT	CASNPPGLYTDTQYF
TRBJ2-3	-	TRBV28	-	TGTGCCAGCAGTCTCGGGGGCACAGATACGCAGTATTTT	CASSLGGTDTQYF
TRBJ1-3	-	TRBV29-1	-	TGCAGCGTTGAGTTATTACAGGGCGCGGGAAACACCATATATTTT	CSVELLQGAGNTIYF
TRBJ2-2	TRBD1	TRBV18	-	TGTGCCAGCTCACCCGCCAGGGGGATAAACACCGGGGAGCTGTTTTTT	CASSPARGINTGELFF
TRBJ2-7	TRBD2	TRBV6-5	-	TGTGCCAGCAGGCCGGGACTAGCGGAATACGAGCAGTACTTC	CASRPGLAEYEQYF
TRBJ2-4	TRBD1	TRBV3-1/TRBV3-2	-	TGTGCCAGCAGCCCAACAGGGGGCGAGGTTAGGAACATTCAGTACTTC	CASSPTGGEVRNIQYF
TRBJ2-7	-	TRBV11-2	-	TGTGCCAGCAGCTCTACAGGTCCCTACGAGCAGTACTTC	CASSSTGPYEQYF
TRBJ1-2	TRBD1	TRBV6-5	-	TGTGCCAGCAGTCCAAAGGGGGGACAGGACTATGGCTACACCTTC	CASSPKGGQDYGYTF
TRBJ2-1	TRBD1	TRBV6-6	-	TGTGCCAGCAGTTACCGACAGGGGGTTAACAATGAGCAGTTCTTC	CASSYRQGVNNEQFF
TRBJ2-5	TRBD1	TRBV18	-	TGTGCCAGCTCACCCAGGACAGGGGCCCAAGAGACCCAGTACTTC	CASSPRTGAQETQYF
TRBJ1-2	-	TRBV5-1	-	TGCGCCAGCAGCTCCAACCCGACAGCCCCCCCCTATGGCTACACCTTC	CASSSNPTAPPYGYTF
TRBJ2-1	TRBD2	TRBV11-2	-	TGTGCCAGCAGCGCCGGGACTAAGATCAATGAGCAGTTCTTC	CASSAGTKINEQFF
TRBJ2-7	TRBD2	TRBV2	-	TGTGCCAGCAGTGAAGCGCTTCGCGGGGGCGAGCAGTACTTC	CASSEALRGGEQYF
TRBJ2-2	-	TRBV6-5	-	TGTGCCAGCACCGAACCAACAGGTTTTGGCGGGGAGCTGTTTTTT	CASTEPTGFGGELFF
TRBJ1-2	TRBD1	TRBV30	few	TGTGCCTGGAGTGGACAGGGCTGGGGCTACACCTTC	CAWSGQGWGYTF